The entry that follows covers one T cell receptor beta chain sequence. Its antigen target is currently unknown. Base qualities are not at hand, and no much larger clone is one base apart. The entry originates in a study of Graves' ophthalmopathy and Graves' hyperthyroidism (dated by TCRdb to the late 2010s). About the investigation overall: Peripheral blood was collected before any treatment was given, at the time of initial diagnosis. The study used signatures of the TCR beta repertoire to tell Graves' ophthalmopathy apart from Graves' hyperthyroidism and to predict which patients would progress to ophthalmopathy. In total, some 130 blood samples were TCR-sequenced: approximately 42 ophthalmopathy, roughly 77 hyperthyroidism and some 17 hyperthyroidism-to-ophthalmopathy patients. To explore V-J signatures that distinguish ophthalmopathy from hyperthyroidism, a discovery set of about a hundred patients was enrolled, made up of under 50 with ophthalmopathy and 57 with stable hyperthyroidism. For independent validation, a separate cohort was made up of approximately 19 hyperthyroidism patients plus 17 patients who later progressed from hyperthyroidism to ophthalmopathy. T-cell repertoires of thyroid tissue and blood were compared in 5 or 6 hyperthyroidism patients. Following sample collection, hyperthyroidism patients were given methimazole at a starting dose of 30 mg daily, and ophthalmopathy patients were given high-dose intravenous methylprednisolone.

Ophthalmopathy patients had moderately to severely active disease, Clinical Activity Score of at least 3, NOSPECS grade of at least 4, and disease duration under 3 months. Patients with other autoimmune diseases, uncontrolled infections, pregnancy or lactation were excluded. Clinical symptoms, serum thyroxine, TRAb, thyroid ultrasound and orbital computed tomography formed the basis of the diagnosis. Ficoll-Paque density gradient centrifugation was used to isolate PBMCs from about 10 ml of fresh peripheral blood. Total RNA was extracted using Trizol reagent, and RNA quality was checked on an Agilent 2100 Bioanalyzer. Results the study describes overall, beyond this receptor: Ophthalmopathy was separated from stable hyperthyroidism by the 13-signature model with 85% to 90% sensitivity and around 81% specificity in cross-validation and with 80%/75% in the test set. In validation, the model predicted ophthalmopathy progression with about 71% sensitivity and approximately 72% specificity; roughly 11 predicted patients were CT-confirmed with GO in a median of around 6 months. Most expanded thyroid clonotypes with a frequency above 0.001 also appeared in blood, which suggests that blood repertoires may reflect the immune response in the thyroid. Sample size was not predetermined statistically, and investigators were not blinded to group allocation.

V loses 1 base of germline sequence and J loses 4 bases, and the interval between the two ends is 13 bases. CDR1 and CDR2 were assigned from the germline V gene as SGHDN and FVKESK. The CDR3 contains 15 residues, cysteine and phenylalanine counted. Only CDR3 DNA is held: 45 bases, read in frame from base 1. TCR beta CDR3 regions were amplified from RNA transcripts for repertoire sequencing. The first round of RT-PCR was done with HTBI primers and the Qiagen OneStep RT-PCR kit, and was followed by a second round of multiplex PCR, then size selection and purification. Sequencing of the libraries was carried out on an Illumina HiSeq2000 in paired-end mode with 100 bp reads. In the authors' own workflow: SOAPnuke was used to process the reads, throwing out any read that had adapters, had uncalled bases, had a mean Phred below 15, or lacked an exact constant-primer or identifier match. COPE v1.2.5 was used to merge the high-quality paired reads. Each unique nucleotide sequence was treated as a clonotype, and MiTCR v1.1 was used to align the clonotypes to the IMGT TRB V, D and J references. The analysis was limited to V-J combinations with a frequency above 0.0001, which together covered 98% to 99.2% of repertoires. For each V-J combination, a TCR clonal expansion and chaos score was defined as F50 clonal expansion divided by the chaos observed in the TCRdist matrix. Welch's t-statistics and random forest were used to reduce the features to roughly 14 V-J combinations, which were then used as input to a naive Bayes classifier. The Morisita-Horn index was used to measure how similar the thyroid and blood repertoires were. TCRdb redid the processing of the public reads, applying fastp at Q25 and MiXCR, and retained in-frame beta chains. CDR3 protein sequences are deduplicated, and each keeps its most common genes and DNA. Here the V and J calls rest on TCRdb's processing, not on the authors' analysis. Counted in this sample were hundreds of thousands of distinct CDR3 sequences; 35% to 50% of them appeared once. More than 2.5% of the sample belongs to the ten largest clones.

This clonotype originated in an adult man with Graves' ophthalmopathy. Source material: peripheral blood. The V and J genes are TRBV14 and TRBJ1-1; the D gene cannot be named for sure. The sequenced DNA is TGTGCCAGCAGCCAAGTCTACGGATTGGGCACTGAAGCTTTCTTT. Its product reads: CASSQVYGLGTEAFF. Reference TRBV14 and TRBJ1-1 genes cover what lies past the CDR3, so the full variable domain is EAGVTQFPSHSVIEKGQTVTLRCDPISGHDNLYWYRRVMGKEIKFLLHFVKESKQDESGMPNNRFLAERTGGTYSTLKVQPAELEDSGVYFCASSQVYGLGTEAFFGQGTRLTVV.